The entry below describes one T cell receptor beta chain. Its antigen remains unidentified. Within one base of it there is no much larger clone, and no base qualities were kept. This CDR3 is also generated by other DNA sequences in the sample. Using the deep immunoSEQ assay, multiplex PCR amplified TCR CDR3 regions from genomic DNA. Extracted genomic DNA from each cell subset was distributed evenly across all wells of several immunoSEQ 96-well plates, and each plate was treated as a replicate. For sorted subsets, 200 to 250 ng genomic DNA, equal to some 30,000 T cell genomes, was loaded into each replicate PCR. The purified libraries were quantified using a Qubit 3.0 fluorometer, sized with a Bioanalyzer 2100, and then quantified again using the KAPA Library Quantification kit. A separate single-read 150-cycle Illumina NextSeq 550 flow cell was used to sequence each immunoSEQ 96-well plate. From the authors' description of their analysis: Because the immunoSEQ output held only junctional sequences and lacked quality scores, the filtering could not match the filtering applied to full-length reads. Sequences were annotated with PyIR, a Python wrapper for IgBLAST v1.9, using IMGT germline references to assign V/J genes and CDR3. Reads were removed for weak V/J assignments (E-value above 1e-6), missing CDR3, stop codons, out-of-frame junctions, or ambiguous translated residues. A V3J clonotype was defined by an identical inferred V gene, J gene, and CDR3 amino acid sequence. Percentage overlap between repertoires was calculated by dividing the number of shared unique clonotypes by the size of the smaller repertoire. Richness of each repertoire was evaluated using RTK rarefaction, the Chao1 estimator, and Recon v2.1 estimates of unobserved clonotypes. Generation probabilities for all TCRbeta clonotypes obtained by the gDNA method from several donors were computed using OLGA. Here the immuneACCESS table is served through TCRdb, limited to in-frame sequences with V and J called. Missing clones are a known gap in these copies; in checked studies unresolved V genes cover under half, and the rest lacks a known reason. The V and J calls and the clone size are those of that table, but D and trimming were determined from the DNA. Recorded for this sample are about 1 million clones; 60% to 80% of them occurred a single time. The top ten clones comprise over 1.3% of the sample.

CDR1 and CDR2 are drawn from the germline V gene: SGHTA, FQGNSA. V is pared back by 5 bases and J by 4 bases, with 15 bases lying between the germline termini. The CDR3, cysteine through phenylalanine, is 15 amino acids long. The CDR3 DNA has 45 bases and is translated from base 1. The record originates from a study of shared clonotypes between healthy human individuals (dated by TCRdb to about 2020). As for the study more broadly: The cohort included three men and two women between 18 and 49 years of age. For each donor, CD4 naive and CD4 memory were each run on three plates, CD8 naive on two plates, and CD8 memory on one plate. Blood TCR repertoires of 5 or 6 healthy adults were deeply sequenced to estimate repertoire size and the extent of clonotype sharing between individuals. To increase sequencing depth and limit assay-specific biases, different laboratories used diverse techniques to prepare libraries and sequence TCR repertoires. Per donor, leukapheresis produced somewhere between about 0.94 and 9.5 billion PBMCs.

The paper as a whole reports these results and caveats: Pairwise subsampling led to the expectation that sequencing depth would affect the degree of clonotype sharing among donors. Larger estimated clonotype richness was generally found for naive subsets than for memory subsets. Sampling was limited to blood, and TCR repertoires in tissue likely differ from TCR repertoires in blood. When several donors were compared, the shared fraction of clonotypes was roughly 5% for naive CD4, 3.5% to 4% for naive CD8, more than 2% for memory CD4, and 0.4% for memory CD8. Higher generation probabilities were observed for clonotypes shared by all four sorted-subset donors than for non-shared clonotypes. Rarefaction of sorted-subset datasets indicated incomplete sequencing despite the large sequencing depth. The small number of donors limited the genetic and exposure-history diversity represented.

Donors were healthy HIV-negative adults with no recently reported acute infections or vaccinations. Every donor was a Caucasian adult residing in Nashville, Tennessee, USA. CD4+ T cells were enriched through magnetic negative selection, after which naive cells were positively selected on CD45RA and the remaining negative fraction served as the memory subset. After blood collection by leukapheresis, PBMCs were isolated using Ficoll-Histopaque density gradient centrifugation and then cryopreserved in the vapor phase of liquid nitrogen. Analytical flow cytometry was used to check the purity and quantity of each magnetically sorted T cell population. Genomic DNA was isolated from every sorted fraction and measured by UV absorbance on a Nanodrop 2000c.

In this chain, TRBV7-2 is recombined with TRBJ2-1; the D gene is perhaps TRBD2, on 6 matching bases. The origin of this receptor is a young man in good health. The sample comprised memory CD4+ T cells sorted from blood. The cell subset or site label corresponds to: CD45RA-negative fraction. The CDR3 amino acid sequence is: CASSPDRGSYNEQFF. At the DNA level, the sequence is TGTGCCAGCAGCCCCGACCGGGGGAGTTACAATGAGCAGTTCTTC.